This TCR beta chain was sequenced for a study of T cell clonality in common variable immunodeficiency (dated by TCRdb to between 2014 and 2017). For sequencing, equivalent amounts of genomic DNA were input from CVID and control samples. For every sample, a 60 bp segment covering the rearranged TCRbeta CDR3 region was amplified and then sequenced. The immunoSEQ assay, a bias-corrected multiplex PCR combined with high-throughput sequencing, was used for TCRbeta amplification. Turning to the authors' computational methods: Every unique nucleotide sequence counted as a clone and was annotated with V, D and J genes, copy number and frequency. Sequences were labeled productive if in frame, and non-productive if out of frame or containing stop codons. As previously described, clonality was computed from Shannon's entropy. Mean CDR3 Kyte-Doolittle hydropathy was derived from the predicted amino acid sequences of productive clones. The R hclust function was used to hierarchically cluster scaled V gene usage with Manhattan distance and complete linkage. To assess clone sharing by CDR3 amino acid sequence, 12 repertoires per group were resampled over 100 rounds. Repertoires were searched for 70 published EBV-specific and a few hundred published CMV-specific TCRbeta sequences. A couple of CVID samples yielding fewer than 10,000 sequences were excluded from analysis, leaving more than 35 CVID repertoires. The table comes from immuneACCESS by way of TCRdb, which keeps in-frame sequences with V and J called. Part of the clones is missing from these tables; in studies checked, under half for an unresolved V gene and the rest for unknown reasons. The V and J calls and clone size are taken from that table; D and trimming were inferred from the DNA. Across this sample, 30,000 to 35,000 clones were tabulated and none appeared just once. The ten top clones hold around 6.9% of the sample.

CVID was diagnosed by standard criteria: serum IgG, IgA and/or IgM reduced below normal range, plus specific antibody deficiency. The CVID group comprised around 45 subjects, 15 or so female and some 30 male, aged roughly 8 to 64 years with a mean age of roughly 43. Most of the CVID patients and most of the healthy controls were of Caucasian heritage. At the time of study participation, every CVID subject had been on replacement immunoglobulin therapy for at least one year. When blood was collected, none of the CVID subjects were ill or on immunomodulatory or immunosuppressive medication. Heparinized peripheral whole blood samples of about 5 to 8.5 ml were collected from each donor. Genomic DNA from adults with common variable immune deficiency (CVID) and from healthy adult controls was the source for sequencing TCRbeta CDR3 repertoires. Diluted blood was density-centrifuged over Hypaque 1077 or Ficoll-Paque to isolate peripheral blood mononuclear cells. Unsorted mononuclear cells served as the source of genomic DNA, which was extracted either by Qiagen column purification or by a centrifugation-based method.

This clone has just a few counts. The antigen it binds to is not known. What the study reported, not specific to this receptor: Reportedly, TCRbeta sequences from CVID had fewer deletions and N-nucleotide insertions, and highly modified clones with 13 or more V deletions were absent from CVID. According to the authors, figuring out what caused the increased clonality in CVID would require sequencing the repertoires of T cell subpopulations. CVID subjects shared fewer TCRbeta clones with each other than healthy controls did (p < 0.0001). Compared with healthy controls, CVID subjects showed increased TCRbeta clonality (t-test p = 0.018), a feature most characteristic of about a third of subjects. Although equal DNA input was used, an average of approximately 82,000 unique sequences per sample was obtained for controls, compared with approximately 32,000 for CVID samples. Correlations between repertoire features and clinical complications were limited by patient heterogeneity within the CVID cohort.

The source of this sequence is a human donor with common variable immunodeficiency. Sample: peripheral blood mononuclear cells.

The CDR3 region: CASSTQGRNYEQYF. The CDR3 bases that were read are TGTGCCAGCAGCACACAGGGGAGGAACTACGAG. The chain uses TRBV7-3 and TRBJ2-7, and TRBD1 may be the D gene, going by 7 matching bases. The missing CDR3 end, 3 residues past where the read stops, is filled in from the germline J gene. The cysteine opens and the phenylalanine closes a CDR3 of 14 amino acids. Of the CDR3's DNA, 33 bases were read; they are in frame from base 1. At the junction V is shortened by 5 bases and J by 3 bases, with 14 bases in between. Looking up the germline V gene yields CDR1 SGHTA and CDR2 FQGTGA.